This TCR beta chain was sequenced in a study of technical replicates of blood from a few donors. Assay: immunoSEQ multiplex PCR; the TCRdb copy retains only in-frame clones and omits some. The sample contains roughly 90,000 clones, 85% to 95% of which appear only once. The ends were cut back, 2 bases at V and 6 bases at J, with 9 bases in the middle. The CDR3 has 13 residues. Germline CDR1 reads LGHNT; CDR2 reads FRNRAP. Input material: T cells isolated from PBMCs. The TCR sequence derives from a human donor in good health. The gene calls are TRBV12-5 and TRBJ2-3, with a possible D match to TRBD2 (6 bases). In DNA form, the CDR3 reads TGTGCTAGTGGTTTGAGGCTAGCGGATACGCAGTATTTT. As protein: CASGLRLADTQYF.